Following are 8 T cell receptor beta chains from one sample sequenced in a study of blood T cells in healthy people across ages. With a J-beta primer mix and a sample-barcoded 5' primer, a second PCR ran about 6 to 11 cycles. Each CDR3 protein is one row after TCRdb ran MiXCR on the 5' RACE reads. The table has some 900,000 distinct CDR3 sequences, around 46% seen once; the top ten hold 13%. Sequencing was done on a sample of blood. The receptor set was obtained from a man aged 25-45 years in good health.

About this clonotype itself: A much larger clone differs from this one at a single base, so this may be a read error. The chain recombines TRBV6-5 with TRBJ2-7, with 10 bases matching TRBD2. The DNA end is more similar to TRBJ2-4, so the J call may be wrong. CDR1 and CDR2 (germline): MNHEY, SVGAGI. The CDR3 sequence is 16 residues long. The CDR3 nucleotides are TGTGCCAGCAGCGGAGCTAGCGGGGGAGCCAAAAACATTCAGTACTTC. Translation: CASSGASGGAKNIQYF.

Only a few counts were recorded for this clonotype. The V gene is TRBV11-2, the J gene TRBJ1-2; D is ambiguous. Germline CDR1 and CDR2: SGHAT and FQNNGV. The CDR3 runs 14 residues. V was cut by 5 bases and J by 4 bases, with 14 bases left in between. The CDR3 DNA follows: TGTGCCAGCAGCACCCTCATCGGGTCCTATGGCTACACCTTC. Protein sequence: CASSTLIGSYGYTF.

This clonotype came up a few times. The chain links TRBV7-3 to TRBJ1-1, with D unresolved. V gave up 0 bases and J gave up 4 bases, with 6 bases separating them. Germline V CDR1 and CDR2: SGHTA, FQGTGA. The CDR3 extends over 13 amino acids. CDR3: CASSLTEATEAFF. The DNA for the CDR3 is TGTGCCAGCAGCTTAACAGAGGCCACTGAAGCTTTCTTT.

This clonotype was detected ten times or more. CDR3 DNA: TGCGCCAGCAGCGACGGACAGGGGGACATTCAGTACTTC. It yields the protein CASSDGQGDIQYF. This rearrangement joins TRBV10-2 to TRBJ2-4; 10 positions agree with TRBD1. CDR3 size: 13 residues. Germline V CDR1 and CDR2: WSHSY, SAAADI. J gave up 8 bases and V 6 bases, and 4 bases lay outside the gene matches.

Comments on this clonotype: This may stem from a read error, because a much larger clone lies one nucleotide away. The chain is built from TRBV20-1 and TRBJ2-5, with TRBD1 matching over 8 bases. CDR1 and CDR2 from the germline V gene are DFQATT and SNEGSKA (reference sequence). The CDR3 runs to 15 residues. The CDR3 sequence is CSARGGQGVSKTRYF. Written as DNA, the CDR3 is TGCAGTGCTAGGGGCGGACAGGGAGTCTCTAAGACCCGGTACTTC.

This clonotype was seen many times. The V and J genes are TRBV20-1 and TRBJ2-5; D uncertain. Trimming removed 7 bases from V and 2 bases from J, with 11 bases in between. The V gene's germline CDR1 is DFQATT and CDR2 SNEGSKA (reference sequence). This CDR3 is built from 12 residues. CDR3: CSVPPVQETQYF. For the CDR3, the DNA is TGCAGTGTCCCCCCCGTTCAAGAGACCCAGTACTTC.

The chain links TRBV4-3 to TRBJ2-1; 14 nucleotides match TRBD2. Germline CDR1 reads LGHNA; CDR2 reads YSLEER. After removal of 0 bases from V and 1 base from J, the junction contained 14 bases not matched to a gene. The CDR3 has 22 amino acids. DNA of the CDR3: TGCGCCAGCAGCCAAGATCTTCCCCCGGGACTAGCGGGGGCCCATTCCTACAATGAGCAGTTCTTC. Its translation is CASSQDLPPGLAGAHSYNEQFF.

This clonotype was seen more than once but under ten times. The rearrangement uses TRBV4-2 and TRBJ2-1; D ambiguous. Per germline, CDR1 LGHNA and CDR2 YNFKEQ. This CDR3 is 15 amino acids long. Trimming removed 0 bases from V and 7 bases from J, with 13 bases in between. CDR3 sequence (DNA): TGTGCCAGCAGCCAAGACTTGGAACTGACGAATGAGCAGTTCTTC. Translation gives CASSQDLELTNEQFF.